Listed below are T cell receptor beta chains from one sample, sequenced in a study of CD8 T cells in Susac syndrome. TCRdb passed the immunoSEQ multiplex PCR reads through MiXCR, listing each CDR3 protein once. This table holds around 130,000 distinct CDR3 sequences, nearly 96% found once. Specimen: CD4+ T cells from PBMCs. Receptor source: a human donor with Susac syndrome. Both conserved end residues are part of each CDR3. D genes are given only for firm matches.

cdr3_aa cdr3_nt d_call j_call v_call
CASSPRTGRMVKNIQYF TGTGCCAGCAGTCCCAGGACAGGGAGGATGGTCAAAAACATTCAGTACTTC TRBD1 TRBJ2-4 TRBV6-2/TRBV6-3
CASSTGAPGANVLTF TGTGCCAGCAGTACGGGGGCCCCCGGGGCCAACGTCCTGACTTTC NA TRBJ2-6 TRBV6-2/TRBV6-3
CASSARQRGEQYF TGTGCCAGTAGTGCCCGCCAAAGAGGGGAGCAGTACTTC NA TRBJ2-7 TRBV19
CSARDEPGLANTGELFF TGCAGTGCTAGAGATGAACCGGGACTAGCGAACACCGGGGAGCTGTTTTTT TRBD2 TRBJ2-2 TRBV20-1
CASRRPRGLAFYNEQFF TGTGCCAGCAGGCGCCCTCGTGGACTAGCGTTCTACAATGAGCAGTTCTTC TRBD2 TRBJ2-1 TRBV6-1
CASSPIGGRAGELFF TGTGCCAGCAGCCCCATTGGCGGGAGGGCCGGGGAGCTGTTTTTT TRBD2 TRBJ2-2 TRBV9
CSVQPSGRLYNEQFF TGCAGCGTTCAGCCTAGCGGGAGGTTATACAATGAGCAGTTCTTC TRBD2 TRBJ2-1 TRBV29-1
CAWSKGPYNEQFF TGTGCCTGGAGTAAAGGTCCATACAATGAGCAGTTCTTC NA TRBJ2-1 TRBV30
CASSPQGASYEQYF TGCGCCAGCAGCCCCCAGGGGGCCTCCTACGAGCAGTACTTC TRBD1 TRBJ2-7 TRBV5-1
CSALAGEGSTDTQYF TGCAGTGCTCTAGCGGGAGAGGGTAGCACAGATACGCAGTATTTT TRBD2 TRBJ2-3 TRBV20-1
CAWSSSGTGEAFF TGTGCCTGGAGTTCATCCGGGACCGGAGAAGCTTTCTTT NA TRBJ1-1 TRBV30
CATSDNSDRFQETQYF TGTGCCACCAGTGATAACTCGGACAGGTTCCAAGAGACCCAGTACTTC TRBD1 TRBJ2-5 TRBV24-1
CASSVRDYSYEQYF TGTGCCAGCAGCGTCCGGGACTACTCCTACGAGCAGTACTTC TRBD2 TRBJ2-7 TRBV9
CASRARGHGYTF TGTGCCAGCAGGGCCAGGGGGCATGGCTACACCTTC TRBD1 TRBJ1-2 TRBV3-1
CASSLSSEWNTEAFF TGCGCCAGCAGCTTGTCCAGCGAATGGAACACTGAAGCTTTCTTT NA TRBJ1-1 TRBV5-1
CASSEIRDRGDGYTF TGTGCCAGCAGCGAGATCCGGGACAGGGGGGATGGCTACACCTTC TRBD1 TRBJ1-2 TRBV7-2
CSAGDRGLYEQYF TGCAGCGCCGGTGACAGGGGGCTCTACGAGCAGTACTTC TRBD1 TRBJ2-7 TRBV29-1
CASSEGTESSYEQYF TGCGCCAGCAGCGAGGGGACGGAGAGCTCCTACGAGCAGTACTTC NA TRBJ2-7 TRBV5-1
CSVGLLSTDTQYF TGCAGCGTTGGTCTGTTAAGCACAGATACGCAGTATTTT NA TRBJ2-3 TRBV29-1
CSVAGQAIGYTF TGCAGCGTTGCGGGACAGGCCATAGGCTACACCTTC TRBD1 TRBJ1-2 TRBV29-1
CSAGVTGTRTDTQYF TGCAGTGCTGGGGTGACAGGGACACGCACAGATACGCAGTATTTT TRBD1 TRBJ2-3 TRBV20-1
CASSPPGEPQHF TGTGCCAGCTCACCGCCGGGGGAGCCCCAGCATTTT NA TRBJ1-5 TRBV18
CASRPGTSGPYSEQYF TGTGCCAGCAGACCCGGGACTAGCGGACCCTACTCCGAGCAGTACTTC TRBD2 TRBJ2-7 TRBV27
CASSQGQGRTEAFF TGTGCCAGCAGCCAGGGACAGGGGAGGACTGAAGCTTTCTTT TRBD1 TRBJ1-1 TRBV3-1
CSARGRGGQPQHF TGCAGTGCTAGAGGCCGAGGGGGACAGCCCCAGCATTTT NA TRBJ1-5 TRBV20-1
CSASRGTGNTIYF TGCAGCGCCTCCCGCGGGACTGGAAACACCATATATTTT NA TRBJ1-3 TRBV29-1
CSAGHLSGYEQYF TGCAGTGCTGGACACCTAAGCGGCTACGAGCAGTACTTC NA TRBJ2-7 TRBV20-1
CASSPVTSGYDTSYEQYF TGTGCCAGCTCACCAGTGACTAGCGGCTATGATACCTCCTACGAGCAGTACTTC TRBD2 TRBJ2-7 TRBV18
CSVDTRGGTQYF TGCAGCGTTGACACTAGGGGCGGCACGCAGTATTTT NA TRBJ2-3 TRBV29-1
CATSVLAGHYNEQFF TGTGCCACCAGTGTACTAGCGGGACACTACAATGAGCAGTTCTTC TRBD2 TRBJ2-1 TRBV24-1
CASSLGSLKNIQYF TGTGCCAGCAGCTTGGGATCTCTCAAAAACATTCAGTACTTC NA TRBJ2-4 TRBV7-9
CASSPSTGELFF TGTGCCAGCAGTCCCTCCACCGGGGAGCTGTTTTTT NA TRBJ2-2 TRBV25-1
CSARDNSNQPQHF TGCAGTGCTAGGGACAATAGCAATCAGCCCCAGCATTTT NA TRBJ1-5 TRBV20-1
CASSLSSPSQETQYF TGCGCCAGCAGCTTGTCTTCGCCTTCCCAAGAGACCCAGTACTTC NA TRBJ2-5 TRBV5-1
CASSQGARTRLYEQYF TGTGCCAGCAGCCAAGGGGCCCGGACTAGACTCTACGAGCAGTACTTC TRBD2 TRBJ2-7 TRBV3-1